The 22 T cell receptor beta chains below were found in one sample sequenced in a study of glioma-infiltrating T cells. TCR alpha and beta CDR3 regions were amplified from RNA using iRepertoire nested multiplex PCR. TCRdb reprocessed the multiplex PCR reads with MiXCR, giving one entry per CDR3 protein. The sample lists 20,000 to 25,000 distinct CDR3 sequences, roughly 25% seen once, with around 13% in the top ten. Sequencing was done on a sample of glioma tissue, nonneoplastic brain tissue, or PBMCs (not recorded which). The receptors originated from a human donor with low-grade glioma or glioblastoma, undergoing nonglioma brain surgery, or in good health (not recorded which).

This clonotype was detected only a few times. V gene TRBV7-9 combines with J gene TRBJ2-7, with a weak D call TRBD1 (6 bases). The CDR3 sequence is 13 residues long. Germline loops: CDR1 SEHNR, CDR2 FQNEAQ (reference sequence). Trimming removed 7 bases from V and 0 bases from J, with 10 bases in between. CDR3 loop: CASMDSLSYEQYF. For the CDR3, the DNA is TGTGCCAGCATGGACAGCCTCTCCTACGAGCAGTACTTC.

This clonotype was seen at least ten times. This rearrangement joins TRBV6-6 to TRBJ1-6; no clear D. Germline V gene data show CDR1 as MNHNY and CDR2 as SVGAGI (reference sequence). Trimming took off 0 bases at V and 0 bases at J, with 12 bases between the two ends. This CDR3 is 18 amino acids long. The CDR3 protein is CASSYSVYSSSYNSPLHF. Written as DNA, the CDR3 is TGTGCCAGCAGTTACTCGGTTTATAGCAGCTCCTATAATTCACCCCTCCACTTT.

This clonotype was observed many times. The chain couples TRBV4-3 to TRBJ2-7, with D possibly matching TRBD2 (5 bases). Trimming cost V 3 bases and J 2 bases, with 11 bases left between them. Looked up from germline, CDR1 is LGHNA and CDR2 is YSLEER. The CDR3 runs 14 residues. The CDR3 nucleotides are TGCGCCAGCAGCCAGGAGGCTGGGACCTACGAGCAGTACTTC. Translated: CASSQEAGTYEQYF.

The sample holds many counts of this clonotype. The V call is TRBV6-1, the J call TRBJ1-6; D unresolved. The V end lost 5 bases, the J end lost 3 bases, and 17 bases lay between the germline ends. Germline CDR1 MNHNS, CDR2 SASEGT. This CDR3 contains 17 residues. In DNA, the CDR3 is TGTGCCAGCAGTACCCAGCAGACGGATGACTATAATTCACCCCTCCACTTT. Protein sequence: CASSTQQTDDYNSPLHF.

The chain combines TRBV6-4 with TRBJ2-1; the match to TRBD2 covers 12 bases. Germline V gene sequence: CDR1 MRHNA, CDR2 SNTAGT. The CDR3 spans 16 residues. J gave up 7 bases and V 2 bases, and 6 bases lay outside the gene matches. The CDR3 region has the DNA TGTGCCAGCAGTGACGTAGTACTAGCGGGGGGTAATGAGCAGTTCTTC. Translated: CASSDVVLAGGNEQFF.

Comment on this clonotype: With a much larger clone just one base away, this may be a read error. J is TRBJ1-5 and V is TRBV6-2 or TRBV6-3; no clear D gene. The ends were cut back, 5 bases at V and 6 bases at J, with 17 bases in the middle. Germline-derived CDR1 and CDR2 are MNHEY and SVGEGT. This CDR3 is 15 amino acids long. The CDR3 loop reads CASSRREPPGQPQHF. The CDR3 DNA sequence: TGTGCCAGCAGTAGAAGGGAACCCCCAGGTCAGCCCCAGCATTTT.

As for this clonotype: This may stem from a read error, because a much larger clone lies one nucleotide away. This chain uses TRBV4-1 with TRBJ1-1; possible D gene TRBD1, 6 bases. Germline lookup yields CDR1 MGHRA and CDR2 YSYEKL. The CDR3 has 13 residues. CDR3 coding DNA: TGCGCCAGCAGCCAAGAGCGACAGGCACAAGCTTCCTTT. It codes for CASSQERQAQASF.

This clonotype was observed many times. The genes are TRBV4-1 and TRBJ1-2; no definite D call. In germline, CDR1 is MGHRA, CDR2 YSYEKL. This CDR3 is 14 amino acids long. Trimming took off 3 bases at V and 4 bases at J, with 12 bases between the two ends. This CDR3 reads CASSQPQITYGYTF. CDR3 nucleotide sequence: TGCGCCAGCAGCCAGCCACAGATCACCTATGGCTACACCTTC.

This clonotype has just a few counts. V usage is TRBV7-2 and J usage is TRBJ2-6; weak D call: TRBD2 (6 bases). Germline V CDR1 and CDR2: SGHTA, FQGNSA. The V gene lost 3 bases and the J gene lost 2 bases, with 8 bases spanning the gap. This CDR3 is 15 amino acids long. CDR3 nucleotides: TGTGCCAGCAGCTTCCGGAGGGCTGGGGCCAACGTCCTGACTTTC. Translating it yields CASSFRRAGANVLTF. Combining the CDR3 with reference TRBV7-2 and TRBJ2-6 gives the whole variable domain GAGVSQSPSNKVTEKGKDVELRCDPISGHTALYWYRQSLGQGLEFLIYFQGNSAPDKSGLPSDRFSAERTGGSVSTLTIQRTQQEDSAVYLCASSFRRAGANVLTFGAGSRLTVL.

V is TRBV5-5 and J is TRBJ2-1, with 7 positions matching TRBD1. The CDR3 is 17 amino acids. Unmatched junction bases numbered 15, after V lost 0 bases and J lost 9 bases. CDR1 is SGHKS, CDR2 YYEKEE, per germline (reference sequence). This CDR3 reads CASSLGHVTQGVGEQFF. CDR3 nucleotides: TGTGCCAGCAGCTTGGGCCATGTGACTCAGGGGGTAGGTGAGCAGTTCTTC. Complete variable domain (other parts from reference TRBV5-5 and TRBJ2-1): DAGVTQSPTHLIKTRGQQVTLRCSPISGHKSVSWYQQVLGQGPQFIFQYYEKEERGRGNFPDRFSARQFPNYSSELNVNALLLGDSALYLCASSLGHVTQGVGEQFFGPGTRLTVL.

This clonotype was seen ten or more times. V gene TRBV20-1 combines with J gene TRBJ1-5; 9 nucleotides match TRBD1. CDR3 size: 15 residues. The J segment lost 7 bases and the V segment lost 7 bases, leaving 14 bases of the junction unmatched. Germline CDR1 is DFQATT and CDR2 is SNEGSKA (reference sequence). The CDR3 DNA follows: TGCAGTGTTCCTCGTCCGGGACAGGGTTTCCAGCCCCAGCATTTT. This sequence encodes CSVPRPGQGFQPQHF.

This clonotype was counted many times. The chain has TRBV28 and TRBJ2-3; a weak D match, TRBD2 (6 bases). Between the trimmed V and J ends, which lost 6 bases and 0 bases, there was a span of 16 bases. Germline assignment: CDR1 MDHEN and CDR2 SYDVKM. This CDR3 is built from 16 residues. The CDR3 loop reads CASSPQAGVSTDTQYF. In DNA, the CDR3 is TGTGCCAGCAGCCCACAAGCGGGTGTTAGCACAGATACGCAGTATTTT.

This clonotype was picked up many times. This chain joins TRBV6-1 and TRBJ1-1, with D perhaps matching TRBD1 (5 bases). V lost 10 bases to trimming and J lost 1 base, with 16 bases between them. The CDR3 extends over 14 amino acids. CDR1 is MNHNS and CDR2 is SASEGT in the germline V gene. CDR3 protein: CATQDGFRNTEAFF. In DNA form, the CDR3 reads TGTGCCACACAGGACGGTTTCAGGAACACTGAAGCTTTCTTT.

The sample holds many counts of this clonotype. The chain employs TRBV3-1 and TRBJ1-3, with TRBD1 as a possible D gene (6 bases). Germline CDR1 is LGHDT and CDR2 is YNNKEL (reference sequence). The CDR3 has 18 residues. The ends were cut back, 1 base at V and 0 bases at J, with 16 bases in the middle. The CDR3 DNA sequence: TGTGCCAGCAGCCAAGCCAGGGGTAAGGGGAGCTCTGGAAACACCATATATTTT. Its protein product is CASSQARGKGSSGNTIYF.

In its sample, this clonotype was seen many times. V gene TRBV20-1 combines with J gene TRBJ2-5; 9 bases are shared with TRBD2. This CDR3 is 17 amino acids long. The germline gives CDR1 DFQATT, CDR2 SNEGSKA (reference sequence). The ends lost 6 bases at V and 5 bases at J; junction bases unmatched: 19. The CDR3 sequence: CSADPKIVAGVGETQYF. CDR3 in DNA: TGCAGTGCCGATCCAAAGATTGTAGCGGGGGTAGGCGAGACCCAGTACTTC.

The chain carries TRBV18 and TRBJ2-3; the D is unclear. The CDR3 is 15 amino acids. V lost 6 bases and J 0 bases, leaving 13 bases between the germline ends. Looked up from germline, CDR1 is KGHSH and CDR2 is LQKENI. CDR3 residues: CASSPSGDSTDTQYF. The CDR3, as DNA: TGTGCCAGCTCCCCCTCAGGTGATAGCACAGATACGCAGTATTTT.

As concerns this clonotype: Being one base from a much bigger clone, this may be a read error. Lacking the conserved final phenylalanine or tryptophan, this CDR3 likely reflects a read error. The CDR3 DNA reads TGTGCCAGCAGCTTAGCGCAGGGTGGCGAGCAGTACTTA. Translating it yields CASSLAQGGEQYL. This chain joins TRBV7-2 and TRBJ2-7; a possible D gene is TRBD1 (5 bases). The CDR3 is made up of 13 amino acids. Trimming removed 0 bases from V and 6 bases from J, with 9 bases in between. Germline-derived CDR1 and CDR2 are SGHTA and FQGNSA.

This clonotype is medium-sized. The CDR3 coding sequence is TGTGCCAGCAGTTTACAGTCGACAGGGGGCCTAGAGACCCAGTACTTC. This gives the protein CASSLQSTGGLETQYF. The chain employs TRBV28 and TRBJ2-5, with 10 bases fitting TRBD1. V shed 2 bases and J 4 bases; nucleotides not matched to a gene: 7. The CDR3 has 16 amino acids. Germline CDR1 is MDHEN and CDR2 is SYDVKM.

The V and J genes are TRBV9 and TRBJ2-5, with D uncertain. The CDR3 contains 13 residues. Germline V lookup: CDR1 SGDLS, CDR2 YYNGEE. The V end lost 0 bases, the J end lost 4 bases, and 7 bases lay between the germline ends. The CDR3 is CASSVVWGETQYF. CDR3 DNA sequence: TGTGCCAGCAGCGTAGTCTGGGGAGAGACCCAGTACTTC.

In this sample, this clonotype turned up many times. In DNA form, the CDR3 reads TGTGCCAGCAGCTTAAGCGGGGGGCAGTCCTACGAGCAGTACTTC. Translation: CASSLSGGQSYEQYF. The chain couples TRBV7-2 to TRBJ2-7; 9 bases agree with TRBD2. V was pared by 2 bases and J by 1 base, with 3 bases of the junction left unmatched. The CDR3 covers 15 residues. Per the germline V gene, CDR1 is SGHTA and CDR2 is FQGNSA.

This clonotype was recorded many times. The chain recombines TRBV14 with TRBJ1-1; D is uncertain. Trimming shortened V by 8 bases and J by 2 bases, and 12 bases separated the two germline ends. CDR1 SGHDN and CDR2 FVKESK come from the germline V gene. This CDR3 spans 13 amino acids. This CDR3 is CASSSGANTEAFF. For the CDR3, the DNA is TGTGCCAGCTCCTCAGGAGCTAACACTGAAGCTTTCTTT.

This clonotype was seen at least ten times. The rearrangement joins TRBV6-2 or TRBV6-3 to TRBJ2-1, with 8 bases fitting TRBD1. Trimming at V came to 2 bases and at J to 7 bases, leaving 10 bases not matched to a gene. Germline V lookup: CDR1 MNHEY, CDR2 SVGEGT. This CDR3 region has 16 residues. Written as DNA, the CDR3 is TGTGCCAGCAGTTACCCTCCGGGACAGGAGTTTAATGAGCAGTTCTTC. It translates to CASSYPPGQEFNEQFF.